These 21 T cell receptor beta chains were all obtained from the same sample, sequenced in a study of CD8+ T cells in alopecia areata. cDNA serving as the sequencing template came from extracted, reverse transcribed RNA. TCRdb's table, derived via immunoSEQ multiplex PCR, lists solely in-frame clones and lacks some. The repertoire includes 200,000 to 250,000 clones, 57% of them detected once, and approximately 0.45% sits in the top ten. The material sequenced was CD4+ T cells sorted from blood, taken at week 0. The receptors were sampled from a human donor with alopecia areata.

The chain recombines TRBV12-5 with TRBJ1-2, with D possibly TRBD1 on 6 matching bases. V lost 6 bases, J lost 6 bases, and 23 bases lay in between. This CDR3 has 16 amino acids. Germline CDR1 is LGHNT and CDR2 is FRNRAP. CDR3 sequence reads: CASGRWGPLDSHGYTF. In DNA form, the CDR3 reads TGTGCTAGTGGCCGCTGGGGGCCCCTGGACAGCCATGGCTACACCTTC.

The sample holds a few counts of this clone. V usage is TRBV4-1 and J usage is TRBJ2-5; D gene ambiguous. V lost 1 base and J lost 4, with 10 bases in between. The CDR3 loop spans 14 amino acids. Germline values: CDR1 MGHRA, CDR2 YSYEKL. As DNA, the CDR3 is TGCGCCAGCAGCCAAGTTTCAACGCGAGAGACCCAGTACTTC. Translation: CASSQVSTRETQYF.

The chain carries TRBV19 and TRBJ1-1; no clear D gene. V was cut by 0 bases and J by 4 bases, with 6 bases left in between. CDR1 is LNHDA and CDR2 is SQIVND in the germline V gene (reference sequence). CDR3 length: 13 amino acids. CDR3: CASSIEAATEAFF. DNA of the CDR3: TGTGCCAGTAGTATAGAGGCAGCCACTGAAGCTTTCTTT.

The chain recombines TRBV25-1 with TRBJ2-1; 8 bases agree with TRBD2. The CDR3 has 15 residues. Trimming at V came to 5 bases and at J to 5 bases, leaving 8 bases not matched to a gene. CDR1 and CDR2 from the germline V gene are MGHDK and SYGVNS. CDR3: CASSYSGTRDNEQFF. The CDR3, as DNA: TGTGCCAGCAGTTATTCCGGGACTAGAGACAATGAGCAGTTCTTC.

The rearrangement links TRBV29-1 to TRBJ2-2, with 8 bases matching TRBD1. Unmatched junction bases numbered 10, after V lost 6 bases and J lost 1 base. The CDR3 is 16 residues long. Germline assignment: CDR1 SQVTM and CDR2 ANQGSEA. The CDR3 here is CSVGPQGQGNTGELFF. Written as DNA, the CDR3 is TGCAGCGTGGGACCCCAAGGACAGGGGAACACCGGGGAGCTGTTTTTT.

This clone turned up a few times. V gene TRBV18 combines with J gene TRBJ2-7; TRBD1 might be the D (5 bases). The CDR3 consists of 14 residues. V lost 2 bases to trimming and J lost 7 bases, with 15 bases between them. Germline V lookup: CDR1 KGHSH, CDR2 LQKENI. The CDR3 sequence is CASSPGAGLREQYF. CDR3 in DNA: TGTGCCAGCTCACCAGGGGCAGGGTTAAGAGAGCAGTACTTC.

The chain recombines TRBV4-2 with TRBJ1-2; D is unresolved. This CDR3 has 14 residues. Germline CDR1 and CDR2: LGHNA and YNFKEQ. V lost 0 bases, J lost 6 bases, and 11 bases lay in between. The CDR3 nucleotides are TGTGCCAGCAGCCAAGAGGTCAGAGGGAATGGCTACACCTTC. It yields the protein CASSQEVRGNGYTF.

The J gene is TRBJ1-1, the V gene TRBV9; perhaps TRBD1 as D (5 bases). Trimming cost V 4 bases and J 8 bases, with 18 bases left between them. The CDR3 is 14 residues long. Germline V gene sequence: CDR1 SGDLS, CDR2 YYNGEE. The DNA of the CDR3 is TGTGCCAGCAGCTCCGGGTCCTTTGGGGCGGAAGCTTTCTTT. Translation: CASSSGSFGAEAFF.

The chain joins TRBV29-1 to TRBJ2-7; 8 positions match TRBD2. Germline loops: CDR1 SQVTM, CDR2 ANQGSEA. This CDR3 region has 13 residues. After removal of 6 bases from V and 4 bases from J, the junction contained 8 bases not matched to a gene. The CDR3 DNA sequence: TGCAGCGTGTTCTTAGCGGGGCCTTACGAGCAGTACTTC. It specifies CSVFLAGPYEQYF.

This chain joins TRBV30 and TRBJ2-7, with TRBD1 as a possible D gene (6 bases). Per the germline V gene, CDR1 is GTSNPN and CDR2 is SVGIG (reference sequence). Trimming cost V 1 base and J 5 bases, with 9 bases left between them. CDR3 length equals 12 residues. CDR3: CAWSGQAHEQYF. CDR3 bases: TGTGCCTGGAGTGGACAGGCCCACGAGCAGTACTTC.

CDR3 loop: CASSPQGIGELFF. The CDR3 DNA reads as TGTGCCAGCAGCCCCCAGGGGATCGGGGAGCTGTTTTTT. The chain employs TRBV2 and TRBJ2-2; weak D call: TRBD1 (6 bases). This CDR3 contains 13 residues. V gave up 6 bases and J gave up 7 bases, with 12 bases separating them. CDR1 and CDR2 from the germline V gene are SNHLY and FYNNEI.

This clone was picked up a small number of times. The V call is TRBV14, the J call TRBJ1-2; tentatively, D is TRBD1 (6 bases). CDR1 is SGHDN, CDR2 FVKESK, per germline. V lost 6 bases to trimming and J lost 8 bases, with 19 bases between them. The CDR3 has 14 residues. The DNA of the CDR3 is TGTGCCAGCAGTCCCGCCGTAGGGGGGCACGGCTACACCTTC. This translates into CASSPAVGGHGYTF.

The DNA for the CDR3 is TGTGCCAGCAGGCGGCGGGAAGGCTATGGCTACACCTTC. It is translated as CASRRREGYGYTF. The chain has TRBV5-6 and TRBJ1-2; D not certain. The CDR3 has 13 amino acids. Germline CDR1 reads SGHDT; CDR2 reads YYEEEE. Trimming took 5 bases from V and 4 from J, leaving 12 bases between them.

The chain is built from TRBV30 and TRBJ1-5; D gene unclear. The CDR3 spans 16 residues. The germline V gene has CDR1 GTSNPN and CDR2 SVGIG (reference sequence). The V gene lost 0 bases and the J gene lost 2 bases, with 14 bases spanning the gap. The CDR3 region is CAWSVKGLGGNQPQHF. The CDR3 DNA sequence: TGTGCCTGGAGTGTAAAAGGGTTGGGTGGCAATCAGCCCCAGCATTTT.

This chain links TRBV30 with TRBJ1-6; a possible D gene is TRBD1 (5 bases). The CDR3 runs to 13 residues. Trimming took 1 base from V and 6 from J, leaving 7 bases between them. CDR1 and CDR2 from the germline V gene are GTSNPN and SVGIG (reference sequence). CDR3 DNA sequence: TGTGCCTGGAGTGATCAGGGTAATTCACCCCTCCACTTT. Translation: CAWSDQGNSPLHF.

The chain couples TRBV7-9 to TRBJ2-1, with no clear D. Trimming left V 3 bases short and J 4 bases short, with 4 bases between. Germline V lookup: CDR1 SEHNR, CDR2 FQNEAQ (reference sequence). The CDR3 contains 12 residues. CDR3 nucleotide sequence: TGTGCCAGCAGCTTCAGATACAATGAGCAGTTCTTC. Translated, it gives CASSFRYNEQFF.

This clone has more than one count but fewer than ten. The V and J genes are TRBV30 and TRBJ1-5, with a possible D match to TRBD1 (5 bases). The CDR3 length is 16 residues. The germline V and J ends were trimmed by 4 bases and 7 bases, with 23 bases remaining between them. Germline V gives CDR1 GTSNPN, CDR2 SVGIG (reference sequence). The CDR3 spells CAWITSSYRGGQPQHF. In nucleotides, the CDR3 is TGTGCCTGGATTACTTCGTCGTATAGGGGAGGGCAGCCCCAGCATTTT.

This sequence joins TRBV2 and TRBJ2-1; 12 bases are a match to TRBD2. Germline V gene data show CDR1 as SNHLY and CDR2 as FYNNEI. The CDR3 runs 16 residues. The trim removed 2 bases at V and 8 bases at J, leaving 7 bases unmatched. The CDR3 loop is CASSELLAGGGDEQFF. CDR3 nucleotides: TGTGCCAGCAGTGAATTACTAGCGGGAGGTGGAGATGAGCAGTTCTTC.

About this clone itself: At one end the junction does not follow the germline gene, possibly because of a read error. The chain employs TRBV30 and TRBJ2-3; unclear D gene. Germline CDR1 reads GTSNPN; CDR2 reads SVGIG (reference sequence). The CDR3 is 13 amino acids. DNA of the CDR3: TGTGCCTTGAGTGTAGGTGCGGCAGATACGCAGTATTTT. The encoded protein is CALSVGAADTQYF.

Only a few counts were recorded for this clone. CDR3 DNA sequence: TGTGCCAGCTCACGCCGGGCAGATACGCAGTATTTT. Protein: CASSRRADTQYF. The chain joins TRBV18 to TRBJ2-3; no clear D. The CDR3 has 12 amino acids. Trimming pared 4 bases from V and 4 bases from J, leaving 6 bases between. The germline gives CDR1 KGHSH, CDR2 LQKENI.

V and J are TRBV6-5 and TRBJ2-7; D is perhaps TRBD2 (5 bases). With 2 bases removed from V and 3 bases from J, the gap between germline ends came to 14 bases. This CDR3 contains 15 residues. Germline CDR1 reads MNHEY; CDR2 reads SVGAGI. The CDR3 loop reads CASSYDHRGGYEQYF. CDR3 DNA: TGTGCCAGCAGTTACGATCACAGAGGAGGCTACGAGCAGTACTTC.